Below, one T cell receptor (beta chain) is given with its context. Its antigen is undetermined. One end of the junction varies from germline; a read error may be responsible. An Oncomine TCR Beta short-read assay was used to sequence the DNA from cultured CD4+ T cells. One entry per CDR3 protein, called by TCRdb with MiXCR from the PCR reads. The data contain about 16,000 distinct CDR3 sequences, about 52% of them singletons. The data belong to a study of vaccination and CD4 T cells after COVID-19. Broader study findings: From 21 to 38, the median of SARS-CoV-2-reactive clonotypes rose without reaching significance. In convalescent patients, a median approximately 86% of post-vaccine SARS-CoV-2-reactive clones appeared only after vaccination.

The CDR3 contains 15 residues. Germline CDR1 DFQATT, CDR2 SNEGSKA (reference sequence). As for treatment: roughly 10-day PBMC culture with coronavirus spike peptide pools or control peptides (ViraFEST assay). The starting material was CD4+ T cells from blood, cultured in vitro, obtained before SARS-CoV-2 vaccination. This TCR was recovered from a human donor who had recovered from COVID-19. The chain uses TRBV20-1 and TRBJ1-2, with TRBD1 identical over 7 bases. The CDR3 here is CSASPPGQPKYGYTF. In DNA form, the CDR3 reads TGCAGTGCTAGTCCTCCGGGACAGCCTAAATATGGCTACACCTTC.